This T cell receptor (beta chain) derives from a study of blood T cell repertoires in COVID-19. About the research overall: Samples representing acute and convalescent COVID-19 were sourced from the United States, Italy and Spain. Sources were T cells, B-cell-depleted T cells, or PBMCs; the material itself was cDNA or gDNA.

The CDR3 spans 16 residues. CDR1 LNHNV and CDR2 YYDKDF come from the germline V gene (reference sequence). The V end was cut by 0 bases, the J end by 9 bases, with 17 bases between. As handled by the study authors: Cell counts per sample came from amplifying reference gene primers. The assay was immunoSEQ multiplex PCR, and TCRdb's table has in-frame clones only and misses some. The V and J calls and clone size were taken over from that table, and D and trimming were inferred from the DNA. The sample carries about 330,000 clones, roughly 86% recorded once. Sequencing used peripheral blood. The chain recombines TRBV15 with TRBJ2-2; maybe TRBD2 (6 bases). The receptor's source is a man aged 25 to 40 with COVID-19, enrolled during active disease. In DNA, the CDR3 is TGTGCCACCAGCAGAGATCAGAACCTCGGCGGGAGGGAGCTGTTTTTT. Amino acid sequence: CATSRDQNLGGRELFF.